This T cell receptor (beta chain) was recovered during a study of beta chain features in type 1 diabetes. Study context: Age, gender, cell numbers and subset yield matched between patients and controls.

This clone appeared once. Its antigen is undetermined. The entirety of the isolated RNA underwent reverse transcription, so expressed TCRB transcripts were sequenced. Sequencing used immunoSEQ multiplex PCR; TCRdb keeps in-frame clones, though not all of them. The profile shows roughly 730,000 clones, roughly an eighth of them singletons. Per germline, CDR1 MDHEN and CDR2 SYDVKM. Trimming pared 4 bases from V and 6 bases from J, leaving 6 bases between. The CDR3 length is 12 residues. Study-wide points: Type 1 diabetes patients had moderately but significantly shorter TCRB CDR3s in all four CD4+ subsets.

On average, the one heparinised blood draw given by each donor was roughly 100 mL. The sequenced sample was naive CD4+ T cells from blood. The receptor was isolated from a man aged 18-30 years with type 1 diabetes. This sequence joins TRBV28 and TRBJ1-4, with D unclear. For the CDR3, the DNA is TGTGCCAGCAGTTCCGTAGATGAAAAACTGTTTTTT. Protein: CASSSVDEKLFF.